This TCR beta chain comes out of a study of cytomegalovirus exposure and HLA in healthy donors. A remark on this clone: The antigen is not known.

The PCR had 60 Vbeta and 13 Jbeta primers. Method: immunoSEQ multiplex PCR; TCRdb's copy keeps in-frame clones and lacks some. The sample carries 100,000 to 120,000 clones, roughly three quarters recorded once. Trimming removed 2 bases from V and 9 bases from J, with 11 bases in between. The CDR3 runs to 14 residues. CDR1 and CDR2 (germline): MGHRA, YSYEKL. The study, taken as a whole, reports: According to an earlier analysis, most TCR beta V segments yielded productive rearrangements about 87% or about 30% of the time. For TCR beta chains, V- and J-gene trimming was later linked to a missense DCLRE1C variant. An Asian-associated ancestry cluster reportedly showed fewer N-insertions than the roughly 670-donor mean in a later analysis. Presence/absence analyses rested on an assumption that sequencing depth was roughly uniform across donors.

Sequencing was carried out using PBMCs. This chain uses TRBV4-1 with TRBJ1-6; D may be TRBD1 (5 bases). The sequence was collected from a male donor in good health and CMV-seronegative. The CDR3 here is CASSQQGYGSPLHF. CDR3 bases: TGCGCCAGCAGCCAACAGGGTTACGGTTCACCCCTCCACTTT.